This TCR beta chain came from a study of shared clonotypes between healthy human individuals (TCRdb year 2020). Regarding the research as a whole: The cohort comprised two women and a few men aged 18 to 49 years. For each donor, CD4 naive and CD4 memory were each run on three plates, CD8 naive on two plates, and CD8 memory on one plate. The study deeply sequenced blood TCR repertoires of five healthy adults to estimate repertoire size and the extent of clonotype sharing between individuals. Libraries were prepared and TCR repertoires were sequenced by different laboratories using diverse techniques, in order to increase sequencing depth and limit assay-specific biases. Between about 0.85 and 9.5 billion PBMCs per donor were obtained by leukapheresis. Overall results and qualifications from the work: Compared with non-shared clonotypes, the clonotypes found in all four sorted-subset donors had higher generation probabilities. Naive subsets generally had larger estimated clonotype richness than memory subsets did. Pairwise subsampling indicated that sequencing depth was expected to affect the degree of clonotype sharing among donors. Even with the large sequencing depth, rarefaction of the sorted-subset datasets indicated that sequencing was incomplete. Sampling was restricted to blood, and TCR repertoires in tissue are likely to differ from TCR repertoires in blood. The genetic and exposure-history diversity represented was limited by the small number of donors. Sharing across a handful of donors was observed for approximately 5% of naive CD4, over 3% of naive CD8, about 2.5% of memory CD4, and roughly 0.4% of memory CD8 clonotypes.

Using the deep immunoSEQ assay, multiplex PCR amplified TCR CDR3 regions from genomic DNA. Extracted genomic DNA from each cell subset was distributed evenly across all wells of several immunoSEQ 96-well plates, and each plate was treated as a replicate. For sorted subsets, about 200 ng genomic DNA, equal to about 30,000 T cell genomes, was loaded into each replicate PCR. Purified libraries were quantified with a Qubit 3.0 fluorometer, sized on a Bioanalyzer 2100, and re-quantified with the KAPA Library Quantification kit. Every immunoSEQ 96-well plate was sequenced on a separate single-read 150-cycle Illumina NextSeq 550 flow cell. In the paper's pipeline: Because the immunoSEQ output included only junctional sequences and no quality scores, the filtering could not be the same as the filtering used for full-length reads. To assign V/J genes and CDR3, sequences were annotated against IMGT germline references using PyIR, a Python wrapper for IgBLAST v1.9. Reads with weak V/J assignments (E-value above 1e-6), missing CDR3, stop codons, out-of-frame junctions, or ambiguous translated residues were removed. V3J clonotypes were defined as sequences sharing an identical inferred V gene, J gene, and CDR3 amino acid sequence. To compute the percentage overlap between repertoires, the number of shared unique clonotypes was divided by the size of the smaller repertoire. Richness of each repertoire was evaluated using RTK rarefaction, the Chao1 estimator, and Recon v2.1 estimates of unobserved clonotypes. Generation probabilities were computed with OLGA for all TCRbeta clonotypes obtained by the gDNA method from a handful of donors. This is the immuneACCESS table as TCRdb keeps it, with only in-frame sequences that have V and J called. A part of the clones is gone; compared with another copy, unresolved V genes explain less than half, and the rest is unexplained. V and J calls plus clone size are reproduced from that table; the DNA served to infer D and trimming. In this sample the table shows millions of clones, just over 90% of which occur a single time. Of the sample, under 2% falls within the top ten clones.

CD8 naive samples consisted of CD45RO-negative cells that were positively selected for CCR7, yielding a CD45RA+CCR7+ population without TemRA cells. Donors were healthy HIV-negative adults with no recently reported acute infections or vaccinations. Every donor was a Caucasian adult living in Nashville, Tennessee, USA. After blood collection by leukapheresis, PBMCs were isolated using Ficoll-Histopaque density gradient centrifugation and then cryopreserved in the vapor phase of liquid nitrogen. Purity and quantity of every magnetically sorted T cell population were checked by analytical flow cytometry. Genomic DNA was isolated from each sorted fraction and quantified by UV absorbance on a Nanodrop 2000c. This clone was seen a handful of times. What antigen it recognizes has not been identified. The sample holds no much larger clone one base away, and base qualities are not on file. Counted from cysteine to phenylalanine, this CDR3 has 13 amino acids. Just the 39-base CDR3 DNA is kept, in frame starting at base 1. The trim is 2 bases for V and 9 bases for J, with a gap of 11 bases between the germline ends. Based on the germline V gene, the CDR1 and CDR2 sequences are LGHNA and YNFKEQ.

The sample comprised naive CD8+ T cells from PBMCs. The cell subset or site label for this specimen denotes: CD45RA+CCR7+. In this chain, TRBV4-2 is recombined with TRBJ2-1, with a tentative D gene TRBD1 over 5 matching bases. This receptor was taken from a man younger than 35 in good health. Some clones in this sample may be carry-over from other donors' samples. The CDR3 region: CASSQQGGPEQFF. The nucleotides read TGTGCCAGCAGCCAACAGGGTGGGCCTGAGCAGTTCTTC.